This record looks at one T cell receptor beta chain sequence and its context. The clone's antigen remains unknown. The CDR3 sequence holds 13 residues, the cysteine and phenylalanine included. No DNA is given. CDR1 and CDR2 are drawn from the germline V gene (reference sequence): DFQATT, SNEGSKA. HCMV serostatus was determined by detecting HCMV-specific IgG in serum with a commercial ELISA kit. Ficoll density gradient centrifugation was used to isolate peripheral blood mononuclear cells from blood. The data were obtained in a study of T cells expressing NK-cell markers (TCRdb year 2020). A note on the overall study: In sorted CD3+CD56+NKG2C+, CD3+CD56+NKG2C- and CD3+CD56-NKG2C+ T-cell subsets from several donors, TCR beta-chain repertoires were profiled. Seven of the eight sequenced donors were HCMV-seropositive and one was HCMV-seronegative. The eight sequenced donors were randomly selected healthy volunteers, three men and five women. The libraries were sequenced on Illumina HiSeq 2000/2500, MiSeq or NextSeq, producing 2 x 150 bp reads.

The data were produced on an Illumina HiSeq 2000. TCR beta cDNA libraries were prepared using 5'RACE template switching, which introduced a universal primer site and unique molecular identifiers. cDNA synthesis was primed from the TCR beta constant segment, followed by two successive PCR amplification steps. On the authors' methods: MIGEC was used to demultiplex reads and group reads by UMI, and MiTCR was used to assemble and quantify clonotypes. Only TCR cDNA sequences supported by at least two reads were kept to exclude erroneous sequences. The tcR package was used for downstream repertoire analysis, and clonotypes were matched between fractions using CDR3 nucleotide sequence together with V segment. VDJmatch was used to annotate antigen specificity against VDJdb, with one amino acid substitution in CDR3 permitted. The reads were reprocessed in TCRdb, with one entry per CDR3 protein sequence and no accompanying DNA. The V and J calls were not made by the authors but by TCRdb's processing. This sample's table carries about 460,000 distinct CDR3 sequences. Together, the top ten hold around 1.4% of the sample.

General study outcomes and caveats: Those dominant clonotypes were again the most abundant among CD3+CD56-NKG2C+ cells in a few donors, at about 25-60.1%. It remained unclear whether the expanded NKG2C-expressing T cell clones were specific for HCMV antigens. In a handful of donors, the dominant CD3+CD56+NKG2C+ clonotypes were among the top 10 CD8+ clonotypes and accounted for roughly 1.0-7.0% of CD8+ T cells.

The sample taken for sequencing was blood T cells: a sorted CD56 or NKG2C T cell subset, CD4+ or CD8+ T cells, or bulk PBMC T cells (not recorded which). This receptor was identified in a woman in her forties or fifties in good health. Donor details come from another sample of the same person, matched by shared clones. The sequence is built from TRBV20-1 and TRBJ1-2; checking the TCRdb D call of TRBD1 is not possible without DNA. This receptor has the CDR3 CSAMGQGIGGYTF.